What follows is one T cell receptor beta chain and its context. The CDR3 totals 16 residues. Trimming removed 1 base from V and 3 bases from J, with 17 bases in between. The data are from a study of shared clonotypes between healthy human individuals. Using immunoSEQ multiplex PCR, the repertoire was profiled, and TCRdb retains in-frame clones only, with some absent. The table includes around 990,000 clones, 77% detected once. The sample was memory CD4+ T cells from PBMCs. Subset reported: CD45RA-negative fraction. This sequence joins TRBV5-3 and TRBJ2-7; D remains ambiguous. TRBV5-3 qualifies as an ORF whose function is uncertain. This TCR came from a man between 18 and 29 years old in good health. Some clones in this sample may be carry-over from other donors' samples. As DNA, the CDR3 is TGTGCCAGAAGCTTGACCCCAACCCCGAGACTCTACGAGCAGTACTTC. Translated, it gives CARSLTPTPRLYEQYF.